This T cell receptor (beta chain) was identified in a study of T cells after yellow fever vaccination. Study details: Preparation of fractions with low cell numbers was performed using SMART-Seq v4 Ultra Low Input. Notes on the study in general: Abundant clonotypes from the bulk population could have been carried over as contaminants into FACS-sorted repertoires.

Germline assignment: CDR1 GTSNPN and CDR2 SVGIG (reference sequence). This CDR3 has 17 residues. The trim removed 3 bases at V and 7 bases at J, leaving 9 bases unmatched. This clonotype was recorded only once. No antigen is known for it. The study made its TCR cDNA through 5'RACE template switching. That step introduced a universal primer site along with UMIs. TCRdb passed the 5' RACE reads through MiXCR, listing each CDR3 protein once. The table records 200,000 to 300,000 distinct CDR3 sequences, 10% to 15% of them present only once. Sequenced here: CD4+ T cells sorted from PBMCs, sampled 45 days after the yellow fever booster vaccination. This receptor was obtained from a man aged 25 to 40 who received the YFV17D yellow fever vaccine. V usage is TRBV30 and J usage is TRBJ2-2; 15 bases fit TRBD2. In DNA, the CDR3 is TGTGCCTGGAGCCGTGGGACTAGCGGGAGGTTAGGCGGGGAGCTGTTTTTT. Encoded protein: CAWSRGTSGRLGGELFF.